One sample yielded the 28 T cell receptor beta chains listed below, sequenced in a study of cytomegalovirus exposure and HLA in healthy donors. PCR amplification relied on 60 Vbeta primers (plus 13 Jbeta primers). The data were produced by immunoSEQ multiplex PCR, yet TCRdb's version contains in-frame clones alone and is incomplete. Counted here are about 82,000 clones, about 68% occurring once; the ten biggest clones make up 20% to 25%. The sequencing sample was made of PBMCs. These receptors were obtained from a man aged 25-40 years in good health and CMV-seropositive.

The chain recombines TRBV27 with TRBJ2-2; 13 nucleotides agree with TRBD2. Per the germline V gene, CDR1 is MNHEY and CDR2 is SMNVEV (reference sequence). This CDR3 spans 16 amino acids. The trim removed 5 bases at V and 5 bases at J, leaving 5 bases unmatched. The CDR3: CASSPRTSGRTGELFF. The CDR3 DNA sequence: TGTGCCAGCAGTCCCCGGACTAGCGGGAGAACCGGGGAGCTGTTTTTT.

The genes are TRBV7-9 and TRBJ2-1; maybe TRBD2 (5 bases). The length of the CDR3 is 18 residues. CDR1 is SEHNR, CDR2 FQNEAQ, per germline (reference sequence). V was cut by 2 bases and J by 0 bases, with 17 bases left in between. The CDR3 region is CASSLPSGSSLSYNEQFF. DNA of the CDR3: TGTGCCAGCAGCTTACCCTCGGGATCCTCCCTCTCCTACAATGAGCAGTTCTTC. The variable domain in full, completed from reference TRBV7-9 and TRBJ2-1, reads DTGVSQNPRHKITKRGQNVTFRCDPISEHNRLYWYRQTLGQGPEFLTYFQNEAQLEKSRLLSDRFSAERPKGSFSTLEIQRTEQGDSAMYLCASSLPSGSSLSYNEQFFGPGTRLTVL.

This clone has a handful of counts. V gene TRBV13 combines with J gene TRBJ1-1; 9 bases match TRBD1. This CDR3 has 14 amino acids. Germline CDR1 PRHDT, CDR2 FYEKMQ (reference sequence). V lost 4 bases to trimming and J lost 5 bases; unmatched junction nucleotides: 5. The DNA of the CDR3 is TGTGCCAGCAGCTCGGGACAGGGAGGAACTGAAGCTTTCTTT. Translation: CASSSGQGGTEAFF.

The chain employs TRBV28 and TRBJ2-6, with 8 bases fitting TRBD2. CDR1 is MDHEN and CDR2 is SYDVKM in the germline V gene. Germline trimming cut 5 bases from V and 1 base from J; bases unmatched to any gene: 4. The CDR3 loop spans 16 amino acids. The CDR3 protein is CASSPPGGSGANVLTF. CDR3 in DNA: TGTGCCAGCAGTCCTCCGGGAGGGTCTGGGGCCAACGTCCTGACTTTC.

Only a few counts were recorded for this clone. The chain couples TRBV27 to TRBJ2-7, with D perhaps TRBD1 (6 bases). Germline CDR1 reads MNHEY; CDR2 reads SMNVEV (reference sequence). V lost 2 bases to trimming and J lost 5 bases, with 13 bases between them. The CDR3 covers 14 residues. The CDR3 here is CASSLRPRGHEQYF. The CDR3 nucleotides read TGTGCCAGCAGTTTAAGGCCCAGGGGCCACGAGCAGTACTTC.

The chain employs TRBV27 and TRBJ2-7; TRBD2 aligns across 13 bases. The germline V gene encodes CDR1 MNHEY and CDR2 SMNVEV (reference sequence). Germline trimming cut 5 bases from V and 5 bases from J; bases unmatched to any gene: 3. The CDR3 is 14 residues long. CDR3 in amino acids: CASSHGLAGDEQYF. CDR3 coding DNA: TGTGCCAGCAGTCACGGACTAGCGGGAGACGAGCAGTACTTC.

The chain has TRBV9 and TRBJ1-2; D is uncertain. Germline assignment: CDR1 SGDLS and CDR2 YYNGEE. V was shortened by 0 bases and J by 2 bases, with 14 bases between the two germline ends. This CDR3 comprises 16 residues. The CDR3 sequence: CASSVVPGESNYGYTF. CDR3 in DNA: TGTGCCAGCAGCGTAGTACCCGGGGAATCCAACTATGGCTACACCTTC.

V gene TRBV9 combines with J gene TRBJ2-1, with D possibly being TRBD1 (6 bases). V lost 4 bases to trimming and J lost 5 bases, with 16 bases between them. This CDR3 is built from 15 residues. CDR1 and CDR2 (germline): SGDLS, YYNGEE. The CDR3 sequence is CASSLRTAQNNEQFF. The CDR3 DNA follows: TGTGCCAGCAGCCTCCGGACAGCTCAAAACAATGAGCAGTTCTTC. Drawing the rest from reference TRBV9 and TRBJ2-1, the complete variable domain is DSGVTQTPKHLITATGQRVTLRCSPRSGDLSVYWYQQSLDQGLQFLIQYYNGEERAKGNILERFSAQQFPDLHSELNLSSLELGDSALYFCASSLRTAQNNEQFFGPGTRLTVL.

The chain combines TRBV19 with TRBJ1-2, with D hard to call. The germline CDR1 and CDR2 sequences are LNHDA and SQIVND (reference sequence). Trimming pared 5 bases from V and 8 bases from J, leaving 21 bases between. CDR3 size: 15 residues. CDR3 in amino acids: CASSASGPSARGYTF. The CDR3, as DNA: TGTGCCAGTAGTGCTTCGGGCCCTAGCGCAAGGGGCTACACCTTC.

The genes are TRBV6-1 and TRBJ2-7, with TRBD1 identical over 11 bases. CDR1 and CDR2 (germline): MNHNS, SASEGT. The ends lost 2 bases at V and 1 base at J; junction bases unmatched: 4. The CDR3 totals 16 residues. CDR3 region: CASSEPRDRGSYEQYF. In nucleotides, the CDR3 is TGTGCCAGCAGTGAACCCCGGGACAGGGGGTCCTACGAGCAGTACTTC.

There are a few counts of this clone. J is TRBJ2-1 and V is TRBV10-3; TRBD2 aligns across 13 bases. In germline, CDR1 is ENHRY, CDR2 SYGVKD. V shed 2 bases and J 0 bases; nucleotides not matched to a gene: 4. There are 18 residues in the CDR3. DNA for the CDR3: TGTGCCATCAGTGAGGGACTAGCGGGAGTCCTCTCCTACAATGAGCAGTTCTTC. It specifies CAISEGLAGVLSYNEQFF.

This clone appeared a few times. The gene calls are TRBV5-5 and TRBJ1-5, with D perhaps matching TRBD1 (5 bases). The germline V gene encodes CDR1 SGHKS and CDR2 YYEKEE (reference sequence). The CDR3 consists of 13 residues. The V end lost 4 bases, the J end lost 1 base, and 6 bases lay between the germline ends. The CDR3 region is CASSPGSNQPQHF. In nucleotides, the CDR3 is TGTGCCAGCAGCCCAGGGAGCAATCAGCCCCAGCATTTT.

In DNA form, the CDR3 reads TGCGCCAGCAGTTCCGGACTAGCGGGAGTGGTACGCGAGCAGTACTTC. It translates to CASSSGLAGVVREQYF. The genes are TRBV5-1 and TRBJ2-7; 13 bases match TRBD2. Germline loops: CDR1 SGHRS, CDR2 YFSETQ. Unmatched junction bases numbered 11, after V lost 5 bases and J lost 6 bases. The CDR3 is 16 amino acids.

CDR3 in DNA: TGTGCCAGCAGTTACCGGGCCGGGGTTGGGGGCTACACCTTC. Translated, it gives CASSYRAGVGGYTF. The chain joins TRBV6-5 to TRBJ1-2, with D hard to call. V dropped 2 bases and J dropped 8 bases, with 15 bases sitting between them. The CDR3 extends over 14 amino acids. The germline V gene encodes CDR1 MNHEY and CDR2 SVGAGI.

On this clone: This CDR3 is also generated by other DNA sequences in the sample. CDR3 nucleotide sequence: TGTGCCAGCAGCTTAGGCAGGGACACTGAAGCTTTCTTT. The encoded protein is CASSLGRDTEAFF. This chain links TRBV5-4 with TRBJ1-1; D may be TRBD1 (5 bases). Trimming cost V 2 bases and J 3 bases, with 8 bases left between them. CDR1 SGHNT and CDR2 YYREEE come from the germline V gene (reference sequence). The CDR3 contains 13 residues.

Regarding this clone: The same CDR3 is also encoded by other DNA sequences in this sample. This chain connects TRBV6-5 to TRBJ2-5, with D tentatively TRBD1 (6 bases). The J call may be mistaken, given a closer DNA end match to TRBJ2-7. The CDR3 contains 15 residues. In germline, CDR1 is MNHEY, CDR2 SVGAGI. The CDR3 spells CASSYSGTYSYEQYF. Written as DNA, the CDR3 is TGTGCCAGCAGTTACTCCGGGACATACTCCTACGAGCAGTACTTC.

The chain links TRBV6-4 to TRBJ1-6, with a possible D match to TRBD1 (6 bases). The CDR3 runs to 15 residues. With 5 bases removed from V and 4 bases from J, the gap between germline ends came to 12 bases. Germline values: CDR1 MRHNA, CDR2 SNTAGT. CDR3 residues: CASSLEGQYNSPLHF. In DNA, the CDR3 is TGTGCCAGCAGTCTTGAAGGACAGTATAATTCACCCCTCCACTTT.

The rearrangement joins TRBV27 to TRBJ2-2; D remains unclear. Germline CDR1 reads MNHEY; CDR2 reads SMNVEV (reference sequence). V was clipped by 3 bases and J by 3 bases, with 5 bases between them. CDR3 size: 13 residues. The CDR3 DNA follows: TGTGCCAGCAGTTTCTCCCACACCGGGGAGCTGTTTTTT. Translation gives CASSFSHTGELFF.

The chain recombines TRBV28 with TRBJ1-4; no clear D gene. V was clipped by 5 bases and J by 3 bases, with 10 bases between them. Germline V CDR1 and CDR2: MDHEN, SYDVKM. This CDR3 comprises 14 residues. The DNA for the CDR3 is TGTGCCAGCAGTAACGCCGGAGCTAATGAAAAACTGTTTTTT. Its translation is CASSNAGANEKLFF.

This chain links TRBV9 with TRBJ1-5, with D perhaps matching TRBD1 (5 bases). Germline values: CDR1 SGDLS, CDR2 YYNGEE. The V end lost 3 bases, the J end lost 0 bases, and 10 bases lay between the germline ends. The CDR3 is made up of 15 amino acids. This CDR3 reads CASSAGGGSNQPQHF. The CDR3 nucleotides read TGTGCCAGCAGCGCCGGGGGGGGTAGCAATCAGCCCCAGCATTTT.

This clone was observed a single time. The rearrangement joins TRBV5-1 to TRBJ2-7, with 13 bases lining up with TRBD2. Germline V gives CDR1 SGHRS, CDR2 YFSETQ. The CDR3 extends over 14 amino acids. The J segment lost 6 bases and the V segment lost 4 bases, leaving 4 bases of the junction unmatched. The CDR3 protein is CASSKGLAGREQYF. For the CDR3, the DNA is TGCGCCAGCAGCAAGGGACTAGCGGGGCGCGAGCAGTACTTC.

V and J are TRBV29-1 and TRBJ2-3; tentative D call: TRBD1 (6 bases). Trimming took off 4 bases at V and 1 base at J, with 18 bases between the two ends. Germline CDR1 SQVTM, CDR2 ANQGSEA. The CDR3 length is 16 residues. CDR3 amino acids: CSVGDPRTERTDTQYF. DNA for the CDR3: TGCAGCGTTGGGGACCCCCGGACAGAGCGCACAGATACGCAGTATTTT.

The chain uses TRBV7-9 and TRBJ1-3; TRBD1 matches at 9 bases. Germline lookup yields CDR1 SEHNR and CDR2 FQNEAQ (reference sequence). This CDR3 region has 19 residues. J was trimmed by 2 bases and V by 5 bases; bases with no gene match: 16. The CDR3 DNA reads TGTGCCAGCAGCCCAATTTTAACAGGGGGCCTTCTTACTGGAAACACCATATATTTT. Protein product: CASSPILTGGLLTGNTIYF.

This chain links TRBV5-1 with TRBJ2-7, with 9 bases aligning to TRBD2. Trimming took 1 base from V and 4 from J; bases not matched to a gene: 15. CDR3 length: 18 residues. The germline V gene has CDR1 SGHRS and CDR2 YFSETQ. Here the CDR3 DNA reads TGCGCCAGCAGCTTGAGGGCTGGGACTAGCCGAACATTGTACGAGCAGTACTTC. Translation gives CASSLRAGTSRTLYEQYF.

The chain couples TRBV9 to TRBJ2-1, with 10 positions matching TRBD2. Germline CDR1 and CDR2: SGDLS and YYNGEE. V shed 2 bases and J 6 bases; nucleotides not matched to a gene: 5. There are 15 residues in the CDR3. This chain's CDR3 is CASSVSGRGGNEQFF. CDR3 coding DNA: TGTGCCAGCAGCGTGAGCGGGAGGGGAGGCAATGAGCAGTTCTTC. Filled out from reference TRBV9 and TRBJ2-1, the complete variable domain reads DSGVTQTPKHLITATGQRVTLRCSPRSGDLSVYWYQQSLDQGLQFLIQYYNGEERAKGNILERFSAQQFPDLHSELNLSSLELGDSALYFCASSVSGRGGNEQFFGPGTRLTVL.

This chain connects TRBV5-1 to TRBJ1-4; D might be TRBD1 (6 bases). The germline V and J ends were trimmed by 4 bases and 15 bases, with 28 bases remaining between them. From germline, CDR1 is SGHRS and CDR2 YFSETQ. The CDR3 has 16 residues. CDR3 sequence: CASSPTTGINEKGVFF. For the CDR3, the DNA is TGCGCCAGCAGCCCCACCACAGGGATTAATGAAAAAGGGGTGTTTTTT.

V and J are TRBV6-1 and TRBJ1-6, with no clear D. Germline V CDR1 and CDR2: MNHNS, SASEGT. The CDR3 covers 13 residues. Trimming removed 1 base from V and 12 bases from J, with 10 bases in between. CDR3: CASSEVWLQPLHF. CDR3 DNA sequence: TGTGCCAGCAGTGAAGTTTGGCTCCAACCCCTCCACTTT.

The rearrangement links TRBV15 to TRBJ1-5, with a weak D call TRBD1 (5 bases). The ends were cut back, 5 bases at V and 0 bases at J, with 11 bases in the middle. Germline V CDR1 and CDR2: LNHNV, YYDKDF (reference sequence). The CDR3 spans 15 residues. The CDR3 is CATSETEGSNQPQHF. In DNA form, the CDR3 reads TGTGCCACCAGCGAGACAGAAGGTAGCAATCAGCCCCAGCATTTT.